Listed below are T cell receptor beta chains from one sample, sequenced in a study of T cell responses to AZD1222 COVID-19 vaccine. TCRdb's table, derived via immunoSEQ multiplex PCR, lists solely in-frame clones and lacks some. The table has roughly 110,000 clones, roughly 90% seen once. The sample here was peripheral blood, taken on day 0 of AZD1222 vaccination. The receptors derive from an adult in good health. Both conserved end residues are part of each CDR3. The order of the fields is D gene, J gene, V gene, clone size, CDR3 DNA, CDR3 protein. D genes are given only for firm matches. Only part of the rows carry a size: once, few, many, or a class if the clone is expanded.

D: TRBD1; J: TRBJ2-2; V: TRBV19; size: NA; DNA: TGTGCCAGTAGAGGGGGCAGGGGATCAAGCCGGGCGGTTGACACCGGGGAGCTGTTTTTT; CDR3: CASRGGRGSSRAVDTGELFF
D: TRBD2; J: TRBJ2-7; V: TRBV4-1; size: NA; DNA: TGCGCCAGCAGCCAATCTACTAGCGGGACGTACGAGCAGTACTTC; CDR3: CASSQSTSGTYEQYF
D: NA; J: TRBJ2-1; V: TRBV29-1; size: NA; DNA: TGCAGCGCCGAAACGAGGGAATCCTACAATGAGCAGTTCTTC; CDR3: CSAETRESYNEQFF
D: NA; J: TRBJ1-5; V: TRBV21-1; size: NA; DNA: TGTGCCAGCAGCAACCTACAGGGGGCAGTGATATTGAGCAATCAGCCCCAGCATTTT; CDR3: CASSNLQGAVILSNQPQHF
D: TRBD1; J: TRBJ1-4; V: TRBV30; size: NA; DNA: TGTGCCTGGAACCAACAGGGGGAAAAACTGTTTTTT; CDR3: CAWNQQGEKLFF
D: NA; J: TRBJ2-1; V: TRBV11-1; size: NA; DNA: TGTGCCAGCAGCTTAGCGCCCTACAATGAGCAGTTCTTC; CDR3: CASSLAPYNEQFF
D: NA; J: TRBJ2-7; V: TRBV23-1; size: NA; DNA: TGCGCCAGCAGTCAATCCTTGGGGGGGGGCCCATTCGAGCAGTACTTC; CDR3: CASSQSLGGGPFEQYF
D: NA; J: TRBJ1-5; V: TRBV28; size: NA; DNA: TGTGCCAGCAGTTTAGGGGAAATGGGCAATCAGCCCCAGCATTTT; CDR3: CASSLGEMGNQPQHF
D: NA; J: TRBJ2-7; V: TRBV7-2; size: NA; DNA: TGTGCCAGCAGCTTAGCCAGGGAGGCCTACGAGCAGTACTTC; CDR3: CASSLAREAYEQYF
D: TRBD1; J: TRBJ1-5; V: TRBV19; size: few; DNA: TGTGCCAGTAGTATGAGGACAGGGGGGGATCAGCCCCAGCATTTT; CDR3: CASSMRTGGDQPQHF
D: NA; J: TRBJ1-4; V: TRBV27; size: NA; DNA: TGTGCCATGGCTGAGGCGGTTGCAACTAATGAAAAACTGTTTTTT; CDR3: CAMAEAVATNEKLFF
D: TRBD1; J: TRBJ1-2; V: TRBV6-5; size: NA; DNA: TGTGCCAGCAGTTCGACAGGGGTCCTCGACTATGGCTACACCTTC; CDR3: CASSSTGVLDYGYTF
D: TRBD2; J: TRBJ2-3; V: TRBV6-5; size: NA; DNA: TGTGCCAGCAGAACTATGAGCGGGGCCACAGATACGCAGTATTTT; CDR3: CASRTMSGATDTQYF
D: TRBD2; J: TRBJ2-3; V: TRBV7-3; size: NA; DNA: TGTGCCAGCAGCTCGGGACTAGCGGGAATCTCAGATACGCAGTATTTT; CDR3: CASSSGLAGISDTQYF